Each of the 25 T cell receptor beta chains below was sequenced from the same sample in a study of blood T cell repertoires in COVID-19. Profiled with immunoSEQ multiplex PCR; TCRdb holds only in-frame clones, not every one. The top ten hold 1.5% to 2% of the sample, which has around 140,000 clones, 88% seen once. The source material was peripheral blood. The receptors stem from a man aged 65-85 years with acute or convalescent COVID-19.

The chain has TRBV7-2 and TRBJ1-6; D not resolved. V lost 6 bases and J 0 bases, leaving 12 bases between the germline ends. The germline V gene has CDR1 SGHTA and CDR2 FQGNSA. The CDR3 length is 16 residues. In DNA form, the CDR3 reads TGTGCCAGCAGACAGACACTGAGCTCCTATAATTCACCCCTCCACTTT. Its translation is CASRQTLSSYNSPLHF.

V and J are TRBV28 and TRBJ2-3; possible D gene TRBD1, 6 bases. CDR3 length equals 15 residues. The germline gives CDR1 MDHEN, CDR2 SYDVKM. Trimming pared 5 bases from V and 2 bases from J, leaving 14 bases between. As DNA, the CDR3 is TGTGCCAGCAGTGAGGGACAATACCTCACAGATACGCAGTATTTT. It yields the protein CASSEGQYLTDTQYF.

V gene TRBV11-2 combines with J gene TRBJ2-7; D gene unclear. The CDR3 totals 13 residues. Germline V lookup: CDR1 SGHAT, CDR2 FQNNGV. V was trimmed by 6 bases and J by 7 bases, leaving 16 bases between them. CDR3 loop: CASRPTRLWEQYF. The CDR3, as DNA: TGTGCCAGCAGACCGACTCGCCTCTGGGAGCAGTACTTC.

The chain is built from TRBV9 and TRBJ2-7; tentative D call: TRBD2 (6 bases). CDR3 size: 15 residues. Germline assignment: CDR1 SGDLS and CDR2 YYNGEE. Between the trimmed V and J ends, which lost 4 bases and 4 bases, there was a span of 18 bases. DNA for the CDR3: TGTGCCAGCAGCCTTAGCGGAGTTCCCGGGTACGAGCAGTACTTC. It specifies CASSLSGVPGYEQYF.

The chain recombines TRBV19 with TRBJ2-5; TRBD2 matches at 12 bases. The ends lost 7 bases at V and 1 base at J; junction bases unmatched: 4. In germline, CDR1 is LNHDA, CDR2 SQIVND (reference sequence). The CDR3 is 15 amino acids. CDR3 sequence: CASKLAGGIQETQYF. The CDR3 DNA reads as TGTGCCAGTAAACTAGCGGGGGGCATCCAAGAGACCCAGTACTTC. Filled out from reference TRBV19 and TRBJ2-5, the complete variable domain reads DGGITQSPKYLFRKEGQNVTLSCEQNLNHDAMYWYRQDPGQGLRLIYYSQIVNDFQKGDIAEGYSVSREKKESFPLTVTSAQKNPTAFYLCASKLAGGIQETQYFGPGTRLLVL.

The DNA for the CDR3 is TGTGCCAGCAGCCCCCCGAGCTCCTACAATGAGCAGTTCTTC. As protein: CASSPPSSYNEQFF. V is TRBV5-8 and J is TRBJ2-1; no firm D call. V dropped 4 bases and J dropped 0 bases, with 8 bases sitting between them. Germline V gene data show CDR1 as SGHTS and CDR2 as YDEGEE. CDR3 length: 14 residues.

This clone was detected only a few times. An end of the junction does not agree with germline; a read error may underlie this. This chain links TRBV7-8 with TRBJ2-5; weak D call: TRBD2 (7 bases). Germline V gene lookup returns CDR1 SGHVS and CDR2 FQNEAQ. The CDR3 spans 14 residues. The CDR3 loop is CASSLAAGVETQYF. The CDR3 bases are TGTGCCAGCAGCCTAGCGGCAGGGGTTGAGACCCAGTACTTC. The full variable domain, with the rest looked up from reference TRBV7-8 and TRBJ2-5, is GAGVSQSPRYKVAKRGQDVALRCDPISGHVSLFWYQQALGQGPEFLTYFQNEAQLDKSGLPSDRFFAERPEGSVSTLKIQRTQQEDSAVYLCASSLAAGVETQYFGPGTRLLVL.

The genes are TRBV7-9 and TRBJ2-7, with unresolved D. This CDR3 contains 11 residues. Germline V gene data show CDR1 as SEHNR and CDR2 as FQNEAQ (reference sequence). With 3 bases removed from V and 5 bases from J, the gap between germline ends came to 5 bases. The CDR3 reads CASSFQNEQYF. Written as DNA, the CDR3 is TGTGCCAGCAGCTTCCAGAACGAGCAGTACTTC.

This clone was observed once. The genes are TRBV11-2 and TRBJ2-3, with 10 bases fitting TRBD2. The J segment lost 0 bases and the V segment lost 5 bases, leaving 5 bases of the junction unmatched. The germline V gene has CDR1 SGHAT and CDR2 FQNNGV. The CDR3 length is 16 residues. The CDR3 protein is CASSPRLAGSTDTQYF. The CDR3 nucleotides read TGTGCCAGCAGCCCGCGACTAGCGGGCAGCACAGATACGCAGTATTTT.

The chain has TRBV9 and TRBJ1-4; D possibly corresponds to TRBD1 (6 bases). The CDR3 runs 13 residues. V shed 3 bases and J shed 12 bases, with 15 bases lying between them. Germline-derived CDR1 and CDR2 are SGDLS and YYNGEE. The CDR3 coding sequence is TGTGCCAGCAGCGCAGTTCCGGGACACCAACTGTTTTTT. Protein: CASSAVPGHQLFF.

This chain uses TRBV3-1 (or the pseudogene TRBV3-2) with TRBJ1-6, with D possibly TRBD1 on 6 matching bases. Trimming took off 4 bases at V and 8 bases at J, with 24 bases between the two ends. Germline-derived CDR1 and CDR2 are LGHDT and YNNKEL (reference sequence). The CDR3 has 18 residues. The CDR3 nucleotides read TGTGCCAGCAGCCTCAAAACTTCGACAGGCCGTCTTCATTCACCCCTCCACTTT. Amino acids: CASSLKTSTGRLHSPLHF.

As DNA, the CDR3 is TGTGCCAGCTCACCTGAGGGCCACACTGAAGCTTTCTTT. It yields the protein CASSPEGHTEAFF. The chain couples TRBV18 to TRBJ1-1; D not resolved. Germline CDR1 reads KGHSH; CDR2 reads LQKENI. The CDR3 extends over 13 amino acids. Trimming pared 3 bases from V and 3 bases from J, leaving 8 bases between.

The rearrangement links TRBV3-1 (or the pseudogene TRBV3-2) to TRBJ2-7, with a possible D match to TRBD2 (5 bases). There are 15 residues in the CDR3. The germline V gene has CDR1 LGHDT and CDR2 YNNKEL (reference sequence). With 0 bases removed from V and 3 bases from J, the gap between germline ends came to 12 bases. The chain's CDR3 is CASSQDSLASYEQYF. DNA for the CDR3: TGTGCCAGCAGCCAAGATTCTCTAGCTAGCTACGAGCAGTACTTC.

The V and J genes are TRBV6-1 and TRBJ1-5; D might be TRBD1 (5 bases). The CDR3 loop spans 15 amino acids. Germline loops: CDR1 MNHNS, CDR2 SASEGT. V was clipped by 2 bases and J by 5 bases, with 13 bases between them. The CDR3 is CASSETSGFYQPQHF. DNA of the CDR3: TGTGCCAGCAGTGAAACGTCAGGGTTCTATCAGCCCCAGCATTTT.

J is TRBJ2-3 and V is TRBV2, with D possibly matching TRBD1 (5 bases). Germline CDR1 SNHLY, CDR2 FYNNEI. The V end lost 5 bases, the J end lost 1 base, and 7 bases lay between the germline ends. The CDR3 spans 13 residues. As DNA, the CDR3 is TGTGCCAGCAGTTTAGGGGGCACAGATACGCAGTATTTT. This sequence encodes CASSLGGTDTQYF.

The chain joins TRBV28 to TRBJ2-3, with D possibly matching TRBD1 (5 bases). The CDR3 has 12 amino acids. V lost 3 bases and J lost 10, with 11 bases in between. Germline V gene data show CDR1 as MDHEN and CDR2 as SYDVKM. CDR3 in DNA: TGTGCCAGCAGTTTGGGGCTCTACGCGCAGTATTTT. It encodes CASSLGLYAQYF.

The chain carries TRBV7-2 and TRBJ2-2, with TRBD1 matching over 7 bases. The CDR3 extends over 13 amino acids. Germline V gene lookup returns CDR1 SGHTA and CDR2 FQGNSA. The trim removed 4 bases at V and 4 bases at J, leaving 0 bases unmatched. CDR3 region: CASSYRGTGELFF. The CDR3 bases are TGTGCCAGCAGCTACAGGGGCACCGGGGAGCTGTTTTTT.

The chain combines TRBV5-1 with TRBJ1-2; 10 nucleotides match TRBD1. V shed 4 bases and J 6 bases; nucleotides not matched to a gene: 15. CDR3 length equals 17 residues. CDR1 and CDR2 from the germline V gene are SGHRS and YFSETQ. CDR3 loop: CASSGAPGQGLTDGYTF. Here the CDR3 DNA reads TGCGCCAGCAGCGGCGCTCCGGGACAGGGGCTTACGGATGGCTACACCTTC. Filled out from reference TRBV5-1 and TRBJ1-2, the complete variable domain reads KAGVTQTPRYLIKTRGQQVTLSCSPISGHRSVSWYQQTPGQGLQFLFEYFSETQRNKGNFPGRFSGRQFSNSRSEMNVSTLELGDSALYLCASSGAPGQGLTDGYTFGSGTRLTVV.

This chain joins TRBV10-3 and TRBJ2-1; 10 bases align to TRBD1. The V and J ends lost 5 bases and 5 bases, in that order; junction bases with no gene match: 6. There are 15 residues in the CDR3. Germline CDR1 and CDR2: ENHRY and SYGVKD. CDR3 protein: CAISRGTGVNNEQFF. CDR3 nucleotides: TGTGCCATCAGTAGAGGGACAGGGGTAAACAATGAGCAGTTCTTC.

This chain joins TRBV19 and TRBJ1-2, with a weak D call TRBD1 (5 bases). Germline loops: CDR1 LNHDA, CDR2 SQIVND (reference sequence). The CDR3 runs to 12 residues. V lost 5 bases, J lost 8 bases, and 12 bases lay in between. The CDR3 region has the DNA TGTGCCAGTAGTGCCTGGGGGGTCGGCTACACCTTC. Translated, it gives CASSAWGVGYTF.

This clone has only a few counts. The V call is TRBV11-2, the J call TRBJ1-6, with 7 bases that match TRBD1. This CDR3 has 15 amino acids. The ends lost 7 bases at V and 10 bases at J; junction bases unmatched: 13. CDR1 SGHAT and CDR2 FQNNGV come from the germline V gene. The CDR3 bases are TGTGCCAGCACCCGACAGGGCATTGTAGGATCACCCCTCCACTTT. Translating it yields CASTRQGIVGSPLHF. Drawing the rest from reference TRBV11-2 and TRBJ1-6, the complete variable domain is EAGVAQSPRYKIIEKRQSVAFWCNPISGHATLYWYQQILGQGPKLLIQFQNNGVVDDSQLPKDRFSAERLKGVDSTLKIQPAKLEDSAVYLCASTRQGIVGSPLHFGNGTRLTVT.

This clone was observed once. The chain has TRBV3-1 (or the pseudogene TRBV3-2) and TRBJ2-7; the D is unclear. The germline V gene has CDR1 LGHDT and CDR2 YNNKEL (reference sequence). Between the trimmed V and J ends, which lost 2 bases and 2 bases, there was a span of 7 bases. This CDR3 has 13 amino acids. The CDR3: CASSQLAAYEQYF. The CDR3 DNA sequence: TGTGCCAGCAGCCAACTGGCGGCCTACGAGCAGTACTTC.

The genes are TRBV5-1 and TRBJ2-1; D ambiguous. The germline CDR1 and CDR2 sequences are SGHRS and YFSETQ. The V end was cut by 5 bases, the J end by 2 bases, with 14 bases between. The CDR3 is 15 amino acids. The CDR3: CASRFGWQAYNEQFF. CDR3 nucleotides: TGCGCCAGCAGGTTTGGGTGGCAGGCCTACAATGAGCAGTTCTTC.

The sample holds one count of this clone. This chain uses TRBV5-4 with TRBJ2-1; the match to TRBD2 covers 9 bases. Germline V gene lookup returns CDR1 SGHNT and CDR2 YYREEE (reference sequence). CDR3 length: 15 residues. Trimming at V came to 0 bases and at J to 5 bases, leaving 3 bases not matched to a gene. CDR3 nucleotide sequence: TGTGCCAGCAGCTTGGATAGCGGGAGCCACAATGAGCAGTTCTTC. Translated: CASSLDSGSHNEQFF.

This chain joins TRBV7-9 and TRBJ1-2; maybe TRBD1 (5 bases). Germline lookup yields CDR1 SEHNR and CDR2 FQNEAQ (reference sequence). The CDR3 has 14 amino acids. The V end was cut by 4 bases, the J end by 6 bases, with 15 bases between. CDR3 region: CASSSEVGGNGYTF. The CDR3 DNA reads TGTGCCAGCAGCTCAGAAGTCGGGGGGAATGGCTACACCTTC.